The 22 T cell receptor beta chains presented below share a single source sample, sequenced in a study of control samples from healthy donors and cancer patients. The repertoire was sequenced with immunoSEQ multiplex PCR; TCRdb's copy has only in-frame clones and lacks some. The top ten clones hold under 9% of a sample with about 140,000 clones, 91% of them seen once. Material for sequencing was blood. These receptors came from a man younger than 35 in good health.

The chain joins TRBV4-3 to TRBJ1-1, with 7 bases that match TRBD1. CDR3 length equals 13 residues. Per germline, CDR1 LGHNA and CDR2 YSLEER. V lost 3 bases, J lost 6 bases, and 4 bases stayed unmatched. CDR3 protein: CASSQYRGSEAFF. In DNA, the CDR3 is TGCGCCAGCAGCCAGTACAGGGGTTCTGAAGCTTTCTTT.

V gene TRBV3-1 (or the pseudogene TRBV3-2) combines with J gene TRBJ1-2; D call uncertain. Germline V lookup: CDR1 LGHDT, CDR2 YNNKEL (reference sequence). Trimming shortened V by 0 bases and J by 6 bases, and 17 bases separated the two germline ends. There are 16 residues in the CDR3. The CDR3 protein is CASSQDVGVVPDGYTF. In DNA form, the CDR3 reads TGTGCCAGCAGCCAAGATGTCGGGGTAGTACCTGATGGCTACACCTTC.

This chain joins TRBV7-6 and TRBJ1-2; D is ambiguous. Between the trimmed V and J ends, which lost 1 base and 5 bases, there was a span of 14 bases. CDR3 length: 15 amino acids. Germline CDR1 and CDR2: SGHVS and FNYEAQ. The CDR3 here is CASSLEAQALYGYTF. In DNA form, the CDR3 reads TGTGCCAGCAGCTTAGAGGCCCAGGCGCTTTATGGCTACACCTTC.

The gene calls are TRBV7-9 and TRBJ2-1, with 11 bases fitting TRBD2. Unmatched junction bases numbered 7, after V lost 4 bases and J lost 8 bases. The CDR3 has 15 amino acids. Germline CDR1 and CDR2: SEHNR and FQNEAQ (reference sequence). The CDR3, as DNA: TGTGCCAGCAGCTCGCCTAGCGGGGGGCTCGATGAGCAGTTCTTC. This encodes CASSSPSGGLDEQFF.

In regard to this clone: Other DNA sequences in the same sample also yield this CDR3. V gene TRBV11-2 combines with J gene TRBJ2-2; D gene uncertain. Trimming removed 1 base from V and 6 bases from J, with 3 bases in between. The CDR3 runs 12 residues. The germline V gene encodes CDR1 SGHAT and CDR2 FQNNGV. The CDR3 nucleotides are TGTGCCAGCAGCTTAGTCGCCGGGGAGCTGTTTTTT. Amino acids: CASSLVAGELFF.

This chain connects TRBV7-9 to TRBJ2-3, with no clear D. This CDR3 comprises 14 residues. Germline CDR1 and CDR2: SEHNR and FQNEAQ (reference sequence). V dropped 1 base and J dropped 3 bases, with 8 bases sitting between them. The CDR3 sequence is CASSLELRTDTQYF. For the CDR3, the DNA is TGTGCCAGCAGCTTAGAACTAAGGACAGATACGCAGTATTTT.

The rearrangement joins TRBV6-5 to TRBJ1-3; possibly TRBD1 for D (6 bases). The length of the CDR3 is 14 residues. CDR1 and CDR2 (germline): MNHEY, SVGAGI. Trimming cost V 6 bases and J 2 bases, with 11 bases left between them. The CDR3 DNA reads TGTGCCAGCAGCGGCGGACAGACTGGAAACACCATATATTTT. It translates to CASSGGQTGNTIYF.

The genes are TRBV7-2 and TRBJ1-4; D is possibly TRBD1 (5 bases). V dropped 1 base and J dropped 6 bases, with 15 bases sitting between them. CDR3 length: 16 amino acids. Germline V CDR1 and CDR2: SGHTA, FQGNSA. The CDR3 nucleotides are TGTGCCAGCAGCTTAGAGAGGTCAGGGTCTCATGAAAAACTGTTTTTT. Amino acid sequence: CASSLERSGSHEKLFF.

The chain joins TRBV7-9 to TRBJ2-5; D may correspond to TRBD1 or TRBD2 (5 bases each). The CDR3 has 12 amino acids. The V and J ends lost 11 bases and 3 bases respectively, with 13 bases between them. Germline CDR1 and CDR2: SEHNR and FQNEAQ (reference sequence). CDR3 sequence reads: CADGTAEETQYF. The CDR3 nucleotides read TGTGCCGACGGGACGGCCGAAGAGACCCAGTACTTC.

The chain carries TRBV7-2 and TRBJ2-3; 9 nucleotides align to TRBD2. Germline V gene data show CDR1 as SGHTA and CDR2 as FQGNSA. This CDR3 contains 18 residues. The V gene end was trimmed by 5 bases and the J gene end by 5 bases; junction bases not matched to a gene: 17. The CDR3 nucleotides are TGTGCCAGCAGCCCCCGTGGGTTGCGGGGGGGCCAGGTAGATACGCAGTATTTT. Translating gives CASSPRGLRGGQVDTQYF.

The chain is built from TRBV6-5 and TRBJ1-5; TRBD1 matches at 9 bases. Germline CDR1 is MNHEY and CDR2 is SVGAGI. V was pared by 6 bases and J by 2 bases, with 5 bases of the junction left unmatched. The CDR3 sequence is 15 residues long. The CDR3 DNA sequence: TGTGCCAGCAGCGTCGACAGGGGGGGCAATCAGCCCCAGCATTTT. It yields the protein CASSVDRGGNQPQHF.

J is TRBJ2-1 and V is TRBV20-1; TRBD2 matches 9 bases. The CDR3 is made up of 13 amino acids. In germline, CDR1 is DFQATT, CDR2 SNEGSKA (reference sequence). V lost 3 bases to trimming and J lost 6 bases; unmatched junction nucleotides: 3. The CDR3 loop reads CSASLAGPNEQFF. The CDR3 DNA follows: TGCAGTGCTAGTCTAGCGGGGCCCAATGAGCAGTTCTTC.

The chain joins TRBV15 to TRBJ2-7; a weak D match, TRBD1 (6 bases). This CDR3 is built from 18 residues. The germline V gene has CDR1 LNHNV and CDR2 YYDKDF (reference sequence). Trimming pared 0 bases from V and 2 bases from J, leaving 20 bases between. In DNA form, the CDR3 reads TGTGCCACCAGCAGAGAAGGGGGAACTACAGTAATCCCCTACGAGCAGTACTTC. Protein product: CATSREGGTTVIPYEQYF.

The rearrangement links TRBV20-1 to TRBJ2-5; possible D gene TRBD2, 5 bases. V lost 6 bases, J lost 2 bases, and 7 bases lay in between. Per the germline V gene, CDR1 is DFQATT and CDR2 is SNEGSKA (reference sequence). The length of the CDR3 is 11 residues. CDR3 residues: CSATSQETQYF. The CDR3 bases are TGCAGTGCCACTAGTCAAGAGACCCAGTACTTC.

The chain employs TRBV5-1 and TRBJ1-6; 8 bases line up with TRBD1. Trimming cost V 3 bases and J 5 bases; bases outside gene matches: 4. Germline V gene data show CDR1 as SGHRS and CDR2 as YFSETQ. The CDR3 runs to 15 residues. In nucleotides, the CDR3 is TGCGCCAGCAGCTCCGGGACAGGTGATAATTCACCCCTCCACTTT. Its translation: CASSSGTGDNSPLHF.

The CDR3 sequence: CASSLGRSGQGGGYTF. The CDR3 nucleotides read TGTGCCAGCAGCTTAGGACGCTCGGGACAGGGCGGAGGCTACACCTTC. V gene TRBV7-9 combines with J gene TRBJ1-2, with 9 bases matching TRBD1. The J segment lost 8 bases and the V segment lost 1 base, leaving 11 bases of the junction unmatched. The CDR3 length is 16 residues. CDR1 is SEHNR and CDR2 is FQNEAQ in the germline V gene (reference sequence).

This sequence joins TRBV5-1 and TRBJ2-1; 9 bases are a match to TRBD1. The CDR3 loop spans 14 amino acids. Germline V gene sequence: CDR1 SGHRS, CDR2 YFSETQ. V lost 4 bases and J lost 7; bases outside the gene matches: 6. Here the CDR3 reads CASSETGTGNEQFF. CDR3 nucleotides: TGCGCCAGCAGCGAAACCGGGACAGGGAATGAGCAGTTCTTC.

This rearrangement joins TRBV5-1 to TRBJ1-3; D remains ambiguous. Between the trimmed V and J ends, which lost 4 bases and 4 bases, there was a span of 6 bases. This CDR3 has 12 residues. In germline, CDR1 is SGHRS, CDR2 YFSETQ. The CDR3 protein is CASSASGNTIYF. The CDR3 DNA reads TGCGCCAGCAGCGCATCAGGAAACACCATATATTTT.

The V gene is TRBV27, the J gene TRBJ1-5; 7 nucleotides line up with TRBD1. There are 18 residues in the CDR3. Trimming took 2 bases from V and 5 from J; bases not matched to a gene: 15. Germline-derived CDR1 and CDR2 are MNHEY and SMNVEV (reference sequence). The CDR3 sequence: CASSLIWQGVRMHQPQHF. CDR3 sequence (DNA): TGTGCCAGCAGTTTAATTTGGCAGGGGGTACGCATGCATCAGCCCCAGCATTTT.

In its sample, this clone was seen once. This chain links TRBV5-4 with TRBJ1-1; D not resolved. From germline, CDR1 is SGHNT and CDR2 YYREEE (reference sequence). V was clipped by 3 bases and J by 6 bases, with 12 bases between them. There are 13 residues in the CDR3. The DNA of the CDR3 is TGTGCCAGCAGCTCAACTGCCCAGGCTGAAGCTTTCTTT. Translated, it gives CASSSTAQAEAFF.

The chain has TRBV6-2 or TRBV6-3 and TRBJ2-7, with 7 nucleotides matching TRBD2. Germline CDR1 reads MNHEY; CDR2 reads SVGEGT. The CDR3 loop spans 14 amino acids. The trim removed 5 bases at V and 2 bases at J, leaving 6 bases unmatched. The chain's CDR3 is CASSLRGEAYEQYF. The DNA of the CDR3 is TGTGCCAGCAGTCTCCGGGGGGAGGCCTACGAGCAGTACTTC.

V is TRBV28 and J is TRBJ1-3, with D maybe TRBD1 (6 bases). The CDR3 contains 14 residues. Trimming pared 5 bases from V and 4 bases from J, leaving 12 bases between. Germline V gene sequence: CDR1 MDHEN, CDR2 SYDVKM. In nucleotides, the CDR3 is TGTGCCAGCAGTATCAGGGGATACGGAAACACCATATATTTT. Translation gives CASSIRGYGNTIYF.